This record looks at one T cell receptor beta chain sequence and its context. This record comes from a study of T cell changes during pregnancy in multiple sclerosis. Data came from immunoSEQ multiplex PCR; TCRdb stores just in-frame clones and leaves some out. The repertoire has fewer than 50,000 clones, around 94% of them found once; the top ten carry 0.31%. V was pared by 2 bases and J by 4 bases, with 14 bases between. Germline CDR1 and CDR2: KGHSH and LQKENI. CDR3 length equals 16 residues. The chain joins TRBV18 to TRBJ2-2; D is possibly TRBD2 (7 bases). The material was CD4+ T cells from peripheral blood mononuclear cells, obtained in the third trimester of pregnancy. The sequence was obtained from a female donor with multiple sclerosis, enrolled in a pregnancy study. CDR3 sequence (DNA): TGTGCCAGCTCACCAAGCGGGACACCAACCACCGGGGAGCTGTTTTTT. Protein product: CASSPSGTPTTGELFF.